These 20 T cell receptor beta chains were all obtained from the same sample, sequenced in a study of early T cells in non-severe SARS-CoV-2 infection. TCRdb reanalysed the 5' RACE reads using MiXCR and keeps one entry per CDR3 protein. This table holds 65,000 to 90,000 distinct CDR3 sequences, 9% to 15% found once. Sequenced material: whole blood. The receptors originated from an adult who was a healthcare worker with PCR-confirmed SARS-CoV-2 infection or an uninfected control (not recorded which).

In this sample, this clonotype turned up many times. The rearrangement links TRBV7-9 to TRBJ1-1; no reliable D call. Germline values: CDR1 SEHNR, CDR2 FQNEAQ (reference sequence). The CDR3 runs 11 residues. Trimming removed 2 bases from V and 8 bases from J, with 6 bases in between. The CDR3 DNA reads as TGTGCCAGCAGCTTAAGAGAGGAAGCTTTCTTT. It yields the protein CASSLREEAFF.

V usage is TRBV27 and J usage is TRBJ2-7, with 10 positions matching TRBD1. V was pared by 7 bases and J by 3 bases, with 6 bases of the junction left unmatched. CDR1 MNHEY and CDR2 SMNVEV come from the germline V gene (reference sequence). CDR3 length: 14 residues. The CDR3 sequence: CASILRDRGYEQYF. The CDR3 DNA is TGTGCCAGCATCCTCCGGGACAGGGGCTACGAGCAGTACTTC.

This clonotype was seen ten or more times. The chain couples TRBV6-6 to TRBJ2-5, with D possibly being TRBD1 or TRBD2 (5 bases each). The CDR3 consists of 13 residues. V was pared by 3 bases and J by 3 bases, with 8 bases between. Germline values: CDR1 MNHNY, CDR2 SVGAGI (reference sequence). CDR3 coding DNA: TGTGCCAGCAGTTATTGGGGGAAAGAGACCCAGTACTTC. Translation: CASSYWGKETQYF.

The table lists this clonotype with many counts. The V and J genes are TRBV12-3 or TRBV12-4 and TRBJ2-7, with 11 bases matching TRBD2. CDR3 length: 14 amino acids. Unmatched junction bases numbered 1, after V lost 2 bases and J lost 4 bases. CDR3 DNA sequence: TGTGCCAGCAGTTTACGACTAGCGGGGTACGAGCAGTACTTC. Its protein is CASSLRLAGYEQYF.

This clonotype was counted a few times. The chain joins TRBV20-1 to TRBJ1-2; TRBD1 agrees at 8 bases. Germline trimming cut 5 bases from V and 0 bases from J; bases unmatched to any gene: 2. The CDR3 has 13 residues. Germline V gene lookup returns CDR1 DFQATT and CDR2 SNEGSKA (reference sequence). The CDR3 spells CSAPDRANYGYTF. CDR3 bases: TGCAGTGCTCCGGACAGGGCTAACTATGGCTACACCTTC.

This clonotype has a count of ten or more. The rearrangement joins TRBV29-1 to TRBJ2-6, with 7 bases identical to TRBD1. J gave up 0 bases and V 4 bases, and 3 bases lay outside the gene matches. This CDR3 contains 15 residues. CDR1 is SQVTM, CDR2 ANQGSEA, per germline. DNA for the CDR3: TGCAGCGTTGTGGGACAGCTCTCTGGGGCCAACGTCCTGACTTTC. Residues: CSVVGQLSGANVLTF.

The chain carries TRBV19 and TRBJ2-1; D uncertain. V lost 3 bases and J lost 10, with 19 bases in between. The CDR3 spans 15 residues. The germline V gene has CDR1 LNHDA and CDR2 SQIVND (reference sequence). The CDR3 DNA reads as TGTGCCAGTAGTATTAGGGTCGACGGGCCAATCGAGCAGTTCTTC. Its translation: CASSIRVDGPIEQFF.

This chain connects TRBV6-6 to TRBJ2-2, with 7 bases aligning to TRBD2. J lost 5 bases, V lost 11 bases, and 8 bases had no gene match. The CDR3 spans 13 residues. Germline V CDR1 and CDR2: MNHNY, SVGAGI (reference sequence). This chain's CDR3 is CALLRGDTGELFF. The CDR3 DNA follows: TGTGCCCTTCTACGGGGGGATACCGGGGAGCTGTTTTTT.

The chain uses TRBV30 and TRBJ2-7; the match to TRBD2 covers 7 bases. With V trimmed by 0 bases and J by 12 bases, 8 bases remained unmatched. Germline V CDR1 and CDR2: GTSNPN, SVGIG (reference sequence). CDR3 length: 12 amino acids. This chain's CDR3 is CAWSVRWGGWYF. DNA of the CDR3: TGTGCCTGGAGTGTACGGTGGGGAGGGTGGTACTTC. Combining the CDR3 with reference TRBV30 and TRBJ2-7 gives the whole variable domain SQTIHQWPATLVQPVGSPLSLECTVEGTSNPNLYWYRQAAGRGLQLLFYSVGIGQISSEVPQNLSASRPQDRQFILSSKKLLLSDSGFYLCAWSVRWGGWYFGPGTRLTVT.

The chain combines TRBV27 with TRBJ2-3; 7 bases are a match to TRBD2. This CDR3 spans 11 amino acids. J gave up 6 bases and V 8 bases, and 2 bases lay outside the gene matches. CDR1 is MNHEY and CDR2 is SMNVEV in the germline V gene (reference sequence). The CDR3 is CASAGDDTQYF. For the CDR3, the DNA is TGTGCCAGCGCGGGGGACGATACGCAGTATTTT.

This clonotype was seen a few times. The gene calls are TRBV3-1 and TRBJ1-1; tentatively, D is TRBD1 (5 bases). V lost 5 bases to trimming and J lost 4 bases, with 8 bases between them. Germline assignment: CDR1 LGHDT and CDR2 YNNKEL (reference sequence). This CDR3 is 12 amino acids long. This CDR3 is CASSSGTTEAFF. DNA for the CDR3: TGTGCCAGCAGCTCAGGGACCACTGAAGCTTTCTTT. Full variable domain (missing parts from reference TRBV3-1 and TRBJ1-1): DTAVSQTPKYLVTQMGNDKSIKCEQNLGHDTMYWYKQDSKKFLKIMFSYNNKELIINETVPNRFSPKSPDKAHLNLHINSLELGDSAVYFCASSSGTTEAFFGQGTRLTVV.

The chain couples TRBV15 to TRBJ1-6, with a tentative D call TRBD1 (5 bases). This CDR3 has 15 amino acids. Trimming cost V 3 bases and J 6 bases, with 12 bases left between them. The germline CDR1 and CDR2 sequences are LNHNV and YYDKDF (reference sequence). CDR3 in DNA: TGTGCCACCAGCAGTTTAGGGACGGCTAATTCACCCCTCCACTTT. The encoded protein is CATSSLGTANSPLHF.

In its sample, this clonotype was seen a few times. V and J are TRBV7-9 and TRBJ2-3, with 8 bases matching TRBD1. The CDR3 has 15 residues. With 5 bases clipped from V and 2 bases from J, the junction kept 6 bases outside the gene matches. The germline gives CDR1 SEHNR, CDR2 FQNEAQ (reference sequence). The CDR3 region has the DNA TGTGCCAGCAGCCCACAGGGGGGCCCCACAGATACGCAGTATTTT. It translates to CASSPQGGPTDTQYF. Full variable domain (outside the CDR3, taken from reference TRBV7-9 and TRBJ2-3): DTGVSQNPRHKITKRGQNVTFRCDPISEHNRLYWYRQTLGQGPEFLTYFQNEAQLEKSRLLSDRFSAERPKGSFSTLEIQRTEQGDSAMYLCASSPQGGPTDTQYFGPGTRLTVL.

The rearrangement uses TRBV3-1 and TRBJ2-3; 7 bases map to TRBD2. This CDR3 region has 14 residues. V lost 4 bases, J lost 5 bases, and 6 bases stayed unmatched. Germline V gene data show CDR1 as LGHDT and CDR2 as YNNKEL (reference sequence). Written as DNA, the CDR3 is TGTGCCAGCAGCCTACGCGCTAGCGGAGATACGCAGTATTTT. The encoded protein is CASSLRASGDTQYF.

The V and J genes are TRBV5-1 and TRBJ2-7; TRBD1 or TRBD2 may be the D gene (6 bases each). Per the germline V gene, CDR1 is SGHRS and CDR2 is YFSETQ. The CDR3 sequence is 15 residues long. V was clipped by 2 bases and J by 5 bases, with 17 bases between them. CDR3 sequence reads: CASSFTSGGINEQYF. The CDR3 DNA sequence: TGCGCCAGCAGCTTCACCTCCGGGGGCATCAACGAGCAGTACTTC.

This clonotype has a count of ten or more. The chain carries TRBV4-1 and TRBJ1-1, with D tentatively TRBD1 (6 bases). This CDR3 spans 16 amino acids. V lost 1 base, J lost 3 bases, and 15 bases lay in between. Germline CDR1 reads MGHRA; CDR2 reads YSYEKL. CDR3 bases: TGCGCCAGCAGCCAAGCTGGCACACAGGGATACACTGAAGCTTTCTTT. Amino acid sequence: CASSQAGTQGYTEAFF.

This clonotype showed up many times. This chain links TRBV4-3 with TRBJ2-1; no reliable D call. Germline CDR1 reads LGHNA; CDR2 reads YSLEER. V was cut by 1 base and J by 4 bases, with 11 bases left in between. CDR3 length: 15 residues. The CDR3 spells CASSQVFGAYNEQFF. The DNA for the CDR3 is TGCGCCAGCAGCCAAGTTTTCGGAGCTTACAATGAGCAGTTCTTC.

Only a few counts were recorded for this clonotype. This rearrangement joins TRBV7-2 to TRBJ2-1; maybe TRBD2 (5 bases). V lost 5 bases to trimming and J lost 7 bases, with 12 bases between them. Germline V gene sequence: CDR1 SGHTA, CDR2 FQGNSA. CDR3 length: 13 amino acids. CDR3 coding DNA: TGTGCCAGCAGCGCCCAGAGGGAGAATGAGCAGTTCTTC. It codes for CASSAQRENEQFF.

This clonotype was counted between two and nine times. The chain is built from TRBV29-1 and TRBJ2-6, with 7 positions matching TRBD1. The germline CDR1 and CDR2 sequences are SQVTM and ANQGSEA. The CDR3 is made up of 15 amino acids. The V segment lost 7 bases and the J segment 0 bases; nucleotides outside the gene matches: 6. The CDR3 protein is CSARTGASGANVLTF. The CDR3 coding sequence is TGCAGCGCCCGGACAGGCGCCTCTGGGGCCAACGTCCTGACTTTC.

This clonotype was seen a few times. The chain carries TRBV9 and TRBJ2-7; D may be TRBD1 or TRBD2 (5 bases each). The V and J ends lost 5 bases and 2 bases respectively, with 14 bases between them. Germline loops: CDR1 SGDLS, CDR2 YYNGEE. The CDR3 extends over 14 amino acids. The CDR3 is CASSYRDGAYEQYF. The DNA of the CDR3 is TGTGCCAGCAGTTACCGGGACGGGGCCTACGAGCAGTACTTC.